The clone carrying this T cell receptor beta chain was seen only a few times. The CDR3 is 14 amino acids. The V and J ends lost 6 bases and 2 bases respectively, with 14 bases between them. The data derive from a study of T-cell reconstitution after alpha-beta-depleted transplantation in children. During its preparation, the TCRbeta library received unique molecular identifiers. TCRdb fed the PCR reads into MiXCR, producing one record per CDR3 protein. Seen here are 500,000 to 600,000 distinct CDR3 sequences, about a sixth observed once, and the top ten hold less than 4%. This clonotype originated in a human donor who donated a stem cell graft to a child with acute lymphoblastic leukemia. Specimen: PBMCs from the stem cell graft donor, collected from the stem cell graft. V and J are TRBV12-3 or TRBV12-4 and TRBJ2-7; D is uncertain. The CDR3 DNA reads as TGTGCCAGCAGGGAAGGACGGCCCCCCTACGAGCAGTACTTC. Amino acid sequence: CASREGRPPYEQYF.